The rows below give T cell receptor beta chains drawn from one sample of a study of T-cell memory formation after mild COVID-19. MiXCR, run by TCRdb on the 5' RACE reads, gives a single entry per CDR3 protein. This table holds under 300,000 distinct CDR3 sequences, over 15% found once. Sequencing used PBMCs or a T cell subset sorted from them (not recorded which). Source of these receptors: a man aged 18 to 29 who had mild COVID-19 (a few samples of this study predate the infection). Cell type and time point are not known. CDR3s include the opening cysteine and the closing phenylalanine or tryptophan. A D gene is named only where the DNA matches it firmly. Not every row has a clone size; where given, it reads once, few, many or a size class.

abundance	j_gene	d_gene	v_gene	CDR3aa
few	TRBJ2-3	-	TRBV5-6	CASNPSAGTDTQYF
few	TRBJ1-1	-	TRBV9	CASSVVPGPNTEAFF
few	TRBJ1-1	-	TRBV29-1	CSVENTEAFF
few	TRBJ2-5	-	TRBV20-1	CSAQFGGRYKTQYF
-	TRBJ1-1	-	TRBV30	CAWSLGETEAFF
few	TRBJ2-1	-	TRBV11-2	CASSLVSAPIWQFF
-	TRBJ1-4	-	TRBV7-7	CASSLYQNEKLFF
few	TRBJ1-1	-	TRBV3-1	CASSQANREAFF
-	TRBJ1-1	-	TRBV18	CASSPGGPNTEAFF
few	TRBJ2-1	-	TRBV7-2	CASSLGPGNNEQFF
-	TRBJ1-4	-	TRBV6-2/TRBV6-3	CASSPYNRRDEKLFF
-	TRBJ2-3	-	TRBV7-2	CASSSSLSSSTDTQYF
few	TRBJ1-2	-	TRBV30	CAWSVANYGYTF
few	TRBJ2-5	-	TRBV24-1	CATSGGSGETQYF
-	TRBJ1-3	-	TRBV7-2	CASSPGPPSGNTIYF
few	TRBJ1-5	-	TRBV12-3/TRBV12-4	CASSHDRRGQPQHF
-	TRBJ2-6	TRBD1	TRBV2	CASSPTGFNVLTF